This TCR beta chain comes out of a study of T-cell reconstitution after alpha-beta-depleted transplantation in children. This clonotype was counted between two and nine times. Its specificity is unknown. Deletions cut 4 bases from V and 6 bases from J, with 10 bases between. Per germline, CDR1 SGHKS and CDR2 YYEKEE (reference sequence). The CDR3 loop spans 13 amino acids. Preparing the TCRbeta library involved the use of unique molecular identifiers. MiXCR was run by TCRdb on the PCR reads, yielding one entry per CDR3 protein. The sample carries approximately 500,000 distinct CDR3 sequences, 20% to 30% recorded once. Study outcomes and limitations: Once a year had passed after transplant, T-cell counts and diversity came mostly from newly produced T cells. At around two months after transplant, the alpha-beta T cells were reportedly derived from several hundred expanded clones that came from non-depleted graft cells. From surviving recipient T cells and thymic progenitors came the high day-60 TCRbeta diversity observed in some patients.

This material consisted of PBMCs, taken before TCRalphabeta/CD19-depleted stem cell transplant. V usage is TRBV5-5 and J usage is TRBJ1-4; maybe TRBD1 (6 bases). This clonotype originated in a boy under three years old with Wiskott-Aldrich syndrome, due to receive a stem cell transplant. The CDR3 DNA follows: TGTGCCAGCAGCGGGGGGGCGGATGAAAAACTGTTTTTT. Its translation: CASSGGADEKLFF.